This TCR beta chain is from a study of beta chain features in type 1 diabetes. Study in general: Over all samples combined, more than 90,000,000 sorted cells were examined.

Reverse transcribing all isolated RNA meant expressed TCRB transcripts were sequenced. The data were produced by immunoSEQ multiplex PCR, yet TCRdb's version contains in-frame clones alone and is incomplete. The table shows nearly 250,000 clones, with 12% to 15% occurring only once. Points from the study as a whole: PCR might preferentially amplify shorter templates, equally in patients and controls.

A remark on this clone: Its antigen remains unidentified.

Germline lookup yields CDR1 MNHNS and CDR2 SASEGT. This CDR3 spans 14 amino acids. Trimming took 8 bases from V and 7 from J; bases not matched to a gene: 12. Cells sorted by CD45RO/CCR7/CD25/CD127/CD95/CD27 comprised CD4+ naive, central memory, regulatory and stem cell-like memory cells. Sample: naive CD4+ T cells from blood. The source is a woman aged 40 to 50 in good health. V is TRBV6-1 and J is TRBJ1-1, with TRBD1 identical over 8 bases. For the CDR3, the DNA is TGTGCCAGCTCCATTCGGACAGGGAATGATGAAGCTTTCTTT. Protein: CASSIRTGNDEAFF.